The clone carrying this TCR beta chain was counted once. Its cognate antigen is unknown. The junction departs from the called germline gene at one end, perhaps through a read error. TCRdb reprocessed the 5' RACE reads via MiXCR and lists one record per CDR3 protein. This table holds around 130,000 distinct CDR3 sequences, approximately 6.8% found once. The sample belongs to a study of CD8 T cells in ankylosing spondylitis. Study-wide points: Reportedly, matched ankylosing spondylitis synovial fluid was significantly enriched for disease-linked clones. For ankylosing spondylitis blood, a TCR beta motif of under ten highly homologous variants appeared characteristic.

The TCR originated in a male donor with ankylosing spondylitis or in good health (not recorded which). The specimen was blood, either unsorted or a sorted T cell fraction (not recorded which).

The CDR3, as DNA: TGCTGTGCCCAGCCCCCTAGCGGGGGGTATGGGGGCACAGATACGCAGTATTTT. As protein: CCAQPPSGGYGGTDTQYF. The chain has TRBV20-1 and TRBJ2-3, with 11 bases identical to TRBD2. In germline, CDR1 is DFQATT, CDR2 SNEGSKA (reference sequence). The CDR3 covers 18 residues.